This T cell receptor beta chain was captured in a study of T cells in Graves' hyperthyroidism and ophthalmopathy. Findings of the study overall: Blood shared most expanded thyroid clonotypes above 0.001. A model using 13 V-J features told ophthalmopathy apart from stable hyperthyroidism.

Germline assignment: CDR1 PRHDT and CDR2 FYEKMQ (reference sequence). The CDR3 is 16 amino acids. V trimming: 5 bases; J trimming: 3 bases; junction bases outside the gene matches: 12. Graves' hyperthyroidism qualified as stable when ophthalmopathy did not progress within 18 months. In making diagnoses, clinical symptoms, serum thyroxine and TRAb, thyroid ultrasound and orbital computed tomography were all used. RNA transcripts yielded amplified TCR beta CDR3 regions. The HTBI primer set drove a first-round RT-PCR of the TCR CDR3. TCRdb called the multiplex PCR reads again in MiXCR, with one record for every CDR3 protein. Among approximately 380,000 distinct CDR3 sequences listed, approximately 19% were seen once. A word on this clonotype: Its specificity is unknown.

The chain is built from TRBV13 and TRBJ2-7; 8 bases align to TRBD2. Sequenced: blood. This sequence was found in a woman in her late teens or twenties with Graves' hyperthyroidism. The CDR3 region has the DNA TGTGCCAGCAGCCAGAGGGGGGCGGGGGGAGGCTACGAGCAGTACTTC. Translation gives CASSQRGAGGGYEQYF.